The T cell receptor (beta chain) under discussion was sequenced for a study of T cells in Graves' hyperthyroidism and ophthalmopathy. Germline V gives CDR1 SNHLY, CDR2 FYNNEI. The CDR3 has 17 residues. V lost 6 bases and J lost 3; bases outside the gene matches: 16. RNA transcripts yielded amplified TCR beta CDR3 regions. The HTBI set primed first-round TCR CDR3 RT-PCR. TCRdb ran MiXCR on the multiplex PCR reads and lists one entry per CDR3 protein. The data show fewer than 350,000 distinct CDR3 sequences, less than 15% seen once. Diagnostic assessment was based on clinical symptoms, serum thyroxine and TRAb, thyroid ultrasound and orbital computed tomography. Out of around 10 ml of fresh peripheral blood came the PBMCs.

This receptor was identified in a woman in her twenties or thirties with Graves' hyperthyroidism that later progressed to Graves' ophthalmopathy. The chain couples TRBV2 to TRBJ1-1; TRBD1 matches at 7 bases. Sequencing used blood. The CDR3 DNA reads TGTGCCAGCAGAGCCGCCGCTGTGACAGGGTGGGACACTGAAGCTTTCTTT. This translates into CASRAAAVTGWDTEAFF.